The 20 T cell receptor beta chains below come from one sample, sequenced in a study of cytomegalovirus exposure and HLA in healthy donors. Produced via immunoSEQ multiplex PCR; TCRdb's table is partial and in-frame only. Of 150,000 to 160,000 clones listed, about 86% are singletons. The sequencing sample was made of PBMCs. These receptors came from a human donor in good health.

This CDR3 is CASSVGQGTGELFF. The CDR3 region has the DNA TGTGCCAGCAGCGTGGGACAGGGGACCGGGGAGCTGTTTTTT. This chain joins TRBV5-6 and TRBJ2-2; 10 bases match TRBD1. The CDR3 loop spans 14 amino acids. The V gene end was trimmed by 4 bases and the J gene end by 5 bases; junction bases not matched to a gene: 2. Germline V gives CDR1 SGHDT, CDR2 YYEEEE.

The chain employs TRBV4-2 and TRBJ2-7; the match to TRBD2 covers 13 bases. CDR3 length equals 16 residues. V shed 6 bases and J 6 bases; nucleotides not matched to a gene: 11. Germline V CDR1 and CDR2: LGHNA, YNFKEQ. Written as DNA, the CDR3 is TGTGCCAGCAGTCCCCTTAAGACTAGCGGGAGGCTCGAGCAGTACTTC. It codes for CASSPLKTSGRLEQYF.

The chain combines TRBV5-6 with TRBJ2-7; no clear D gene. Trimming pared 5 bases from V and 2 bases from J, leaving 8 bases between. The germline CDR1 and CDR2 sequences are SGHDT and YYEEEE. This CDR3 region has 12 residues. CDR3 protein: CASSLFAYEQYF. In DNA, the CDR3 is TGTGCCAGCAGTTTATTTGCCTACGAGCAGTACTTC. The variable domain in full, with the rest retrieved from reference TRBV5-6 and TRBJ2-7, is DAGVTQSPTHLIKTRGQQVTLRCSPKSGHDTVSWYQQALGQGPQFIFQYYEEEERQRGNFPDRFSGHQFPNYSSELNVNALLLGDSALYLCASSLFAYEQYFGPGTRLTVT.

The sample holds one count of this clone. The chain carries TRBV14 and TRBJ1-3, with 7 bases matching TRBD1. The CDR3 contains 17 residues. V lost 4 bases to trimming and J lost 0 bases; unmatched junction nucleotides: 9. Germline V gene lookup returns CDR1 SGHDN and CDR2 FVKESK. The CDR3, as DNA: TGTGCCAGCAGCCGTCGGGACAGCGTTTTCTCTGGAAACACCATATATTTT. Protein sequence: CASSRRDSVFSGNTIYF.

The chain recombines TRBV5-5 with TRBJ2-3; TRBD2 agrees at 10 bases. The ends lost 5 bases at V and 1 base at J; junction bases unmatched: 13. This CDR3 region has 18 residues. CDR1 and CDR2 from the germline V gene are SGHKS and YYEKEE (reference sequence). CDR3: CASSQTASGSLGTDTQYF. The DNA of the CDR3 is TGTGCCAGCAGTCAGACTGCTAGCGGGAGCCTGGGCACAGATACGCAGTATTTT.

This sequence joins TRBV6-5 and TRBJ1-1, with D possibly TRBD1 on 6 matching bases. CDR1 is MNHEY and CDR2 is SVGAGI in the germline V gene. The CDR3 sequence is 13 residues long. V shed 6 bases and J shed 4 bases, with 12 bases lying between them. DNA for the CDR3: TGTGCCAGCAGCCCGGACAGCCCCACTGAAGCTTTCTTT. Its translation: CASSPDSPTEAFF.

V usage is TRBV5-1 and J usage is TRBJ1-2, with D possibly matching TRBD1 (6 bases). CDR3 length: 12 amino acids. From germline, CDR1 is SGHRS and CDR2 YFSETQ. Trimming removed 4 bases from V and 7 bases from J, with 11 bases in between. The CDR3 coding sequence is TGCGCCAGCAGCAGGGACACTCGTGGCTACACCTTC. This codes for CASSRDTRGYTF.

CDR3 sequence reads: CATTGGLAGAALETQYF. The CDR3 region has the DNA TGTGCCACCACAGGCGGACTAGCGGGAGCAGCCTTAGAGACCCAGTACTTC. The chain uses TRBV15 and TRBJ2-5; TRBD2 aligns across 13 bases. Germline V gene lookup returns CDR1 LNHNV and CDR2 YYDKDF (reference sequence). This CDR3 is built from 17 residues. J was trimmed by 4 bases and V by 7 bases; bases with no gene match: 12.

The V call is TRBV6-1, the J call TRBJ1-5; 7 bases agree with TRBD1. This CDR3 spans 13 amino acids. Germline assignment: CDR1 MNHNS and CDR2 SASEGT. V was pared by 6 bases and J by 5 bases, with 4 bases of the junction left unmatched. This CDR3 is CASRTTGDQPQHF. As DNA, the CDR3 is TGTGCCAGCAGGACTACAGGGGATCAGCCCCAGCATTTT.

The rearrangement links TRBV4-2 to TRBJ1-4; D may be TRBD1 (5 bases). Trimming took 0 bases from V and 7 from J, leaving 18 bases between them. This CDR3 is 17 amino acids long. Germline V gene data show CDR1 as LGHNA and CDR2 as YNFKEQ. CDR3 DNA: TGTGCCAGCAGCCAAGAAGGAAGGGCAGGGTGGGGTGAAAAACTGTTTTTT. It specifies CASSQEGRAGWGEKLFF.

J is TRBJ2-1 and V is TRBV4-2; 12 bases map to TRBD2. Trimming took 4 bases from V and 9 from J; bases not matched to a gene: 7. This CDR3 region has 15 residues. Germline V CDR1 and CDR2: LGHNA, YNFKEQ. As DNA, the CDR3 is TGTGCCAGCAGCCCCCGACTAGCGGGAGAGGGTGAGCAGTTCTTC. Encoded protein: CASSPRLAGEGEQFF.

The V call is TRBV11-2, the J call TRBJ2-1, with D perhaps TRBD2 (7 bases). The CDR3 is 16 amino acids. Germline-derived CDR1 and CDR2 are SGHAT and FQNNGV. The germline V and J ends were trimmed by 2 bases and 5 bases, with 16 bases remaining between them. The CDR3 bases are TGTGCCAGCAGCTTATTATCCGGGAGGACAGACAATGAGCAGTTCTTC. Translated, it gives CASSLLSGRTDNEQFF.

The rearrangement joins TRBV7-6 to TRBJ2-5, with 16 bases matching TRBD2. The CDR3 covers 18 residues. V shed 4 bases and J 4 bases; nucleotides not matched to a gene: 9. The germline V gene has CDR1 SGHVS and CDR2 FNYEAQ. CDR3 DNA sequence: TGTGCCAGCAGCTCCTCCGGGACTAGCGGGGGGGCCGGAGAGACCCAGTACTTC. Translating it yields CASSSSGTSGGAGETQYF.

Only one count was recorded for this clone. This chain links TRBV14 with TRBJ2-1; TRBD2 aligns across 12 bases. CDR3 length equals 15 residues. The junction had 2 bases not matched to a gene; V was cut back by 4 bases and J by 4 bases. Germline V gene data show CDR1 as SGHDN and CDR2 as FVKESK. CDR3: CASSLLAGGYNEQFF. As DNA, the CDR3 is TGTGCCAGCAGCCTCCTAGCGGGGGGGTACAATGAGCAGTTCTTC. The variable domain in full, with the rest retrieved from reference TRBV14 and TRBJ2-1, is EAGVTQFPSHSVIEKGQTVTLRCDPISGHDNLYWYRRVMGKEIKFLLHFVKESKQDESGMPNNRFLAERTGGTYSTLKVQPAELEDSGVYFCASSLLAGGYNEQFFGPGTRLTVL.

This rearrangement joins TRBV4-3 to TRBJ2-7, with 10 positions matching TRBD1. V dropped 2 bases and J dropped 2; count of bases not matched to a gene: 3. The CDR3 length is 15 residues. Germline V gene data show CDR1 as LGHNA and CDR2 as YSLEER. The CDR3 region is CASSQLDRGTYEQYF. For the CDR3, the DNA is TGCGCCAGCAGCCAATTGGACAGGGGGACCTACGAGCAGTACTTC.

The rearrangement links TRBV6-5 to TRBJ2-1, with 7 nucleotides matching TRBD1. The J segment lost 1 base and the V segment lost 4 bases, leaving 4 bases of the junction unmatched. The CDR3 is made up of 15 amino acids. CDR1 MNHEY and CDR2 SVGAGI come from the germline V gene. The CDR3 nucleotides read TGTGCCAGCAGTTCGCCGGGACAGTCCTACAATGAGCAGTTCTTC. It translates to CASSSPGQSYNEQFF.

This rearrangement joins TRBV2 to TRBJ2-7; TRBD2 matches 7 bases. Germline-derived CDR1 and CDR2 are SNHLY and FYNNEI. J gave up 2 bases and V 1 base, and 5 bases lay outside the gene matches. The CDR3 loop spans 15 amino acids. CDR3 amino acids: CASSEGDGGTYEQYF. DNA of the CDR3: TGTGCCAGCAGTGAAGGGGACGGGGGGACCTACGAGCAGTACTTC.

CDR3 amino acids: CASSFRGQEYGYTF. The CDR3 nucleotides are TGTGCCAGCAGCTTCAGGGGGCAGGAATATGGCTACACCTTC. This chain uses TRBV7-2 with TRBJ1-2; 8 bases agree with TRBD1. The V gene end was trimmed by 3 bases and the J gene end by 5 bases; junction bases not matched to a gene: 5. Germline values: CDR1 SGHTA, CDR2 FQGNSA. The CDR3 runs to 14 residues.

The chain has TRBV19 and TRBJ1-1; D is unclear. This CDR3 is 13 amino acids long. Per germline, CDR1 LNHDA and CDR2 SQIVND (reference sequence). Trimming took off 6 bases at V and 0 bases at J, with 8 bases between the two ends. The chain's CDR3 is CASRATLNTEAFF. CDR3 DNA sequence: TGTGCCAGTAGGGCGACTTTGAACACTGAAGCTTTCTTT.

V gene TRBV28 combines with J gene TRBJ1-4; 9 bases are shared with TRBD1. From germline, CDR1 is MDHEN and CDR2 SYDVKM. The CDR3 extends over 16 amino acids. J gave up 6 bases and V 3 bases, and 8 bases lay outside the gene matches. Written as DNA, the CDR3 is TGTGCCAGCAGTTTGGCGCGGACAGGGGATCATGAAAAACTGTTTTTT. Residues: CASSLARTGDHEKLFF.